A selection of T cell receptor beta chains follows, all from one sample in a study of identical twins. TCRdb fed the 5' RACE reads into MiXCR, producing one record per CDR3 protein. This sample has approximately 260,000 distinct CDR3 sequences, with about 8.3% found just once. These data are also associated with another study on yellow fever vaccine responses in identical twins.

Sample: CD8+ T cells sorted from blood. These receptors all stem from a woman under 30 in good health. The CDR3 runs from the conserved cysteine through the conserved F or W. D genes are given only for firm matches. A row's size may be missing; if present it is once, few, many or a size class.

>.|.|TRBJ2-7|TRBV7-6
TGTGCCAGCAGCGAAAGCGGAGTGAACTACGAGCAGTACTTC
CASSESGVNYEQYF
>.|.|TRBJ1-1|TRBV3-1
TGTGCCAGCAGCCAAGATCTATGGGGCTCACGGAACACTGAAGCTTTCTTT
CASSQDLWGSRNTEAFF
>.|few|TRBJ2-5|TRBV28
TGTGCCAGCAGTGGACGGAACCTCCAAGAGACCCAGTACTTC
CASSGRNLQETQYF
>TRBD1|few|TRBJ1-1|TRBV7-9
TGTGCCAGCAGCTTGGACAGGCCGGGCACTGAAGCTTTCTTT
CASSLDRPGTEAFF
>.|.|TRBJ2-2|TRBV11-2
TGTGCCAGCAGCTTAGCACCGACATGGGAGCTGTTTTTT
CASSLAPTWELFF
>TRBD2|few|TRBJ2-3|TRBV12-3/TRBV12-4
TGTGCCAGCAGTTTTGGAGGGGCTAGCGGGCCCCTGGGTGATACGCAGTATTTT
CASSFGGASGPLGDTQYF
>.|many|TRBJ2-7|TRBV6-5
TGTGCCAGCAGTTACTTTGGCGGCAGCTCCTACGAGCAGTACTTC
CASSYFGGSSYEQYF
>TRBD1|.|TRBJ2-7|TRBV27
TGTGCCAGCAGTTCGAGACAGGGACCGGCCTACGAGCAGTACTTC
CASSSRQGPAYEQYF
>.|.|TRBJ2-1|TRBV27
TGTGCCAGCTCAGTTTTCGCCTACAATGAGCAGTTCTTC
CASSVFAYNEQFF
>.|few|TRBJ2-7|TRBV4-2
TGTGCCAGCAGCCCGGAGAGCGGGTCAGGGGTCTACGAGCAGTACTTC
CASSPESGSGVYEQYF
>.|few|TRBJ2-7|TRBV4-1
TGCGCCAGCAGCCAAGCGGGGTTGGGCTACGAGCAGTACTTC
CASSQAGLGYEQYF
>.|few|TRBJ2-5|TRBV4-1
TGCGCCAGCAGCCAAGATTGGGGGGAGACCCAGTACTTC
CASSQDWGETQYF
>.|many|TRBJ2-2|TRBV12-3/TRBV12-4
TGTGCCAGCAGTTTACCGCTGCCGACAAGTACCGGGGAGCTGTTTTTT
CASSLPLPTSTGELFF
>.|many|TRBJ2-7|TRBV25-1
TGTGCCAGCAGGCCAGGAGGGTTCTACGAGCAGTACTTC
CASRPGGFYEQYF
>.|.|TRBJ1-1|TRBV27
TGTGCCAGCAGTGTAAGGGGAGGTTTCGCTGAAGCTTTCTTT
CASSVRGGFAEAFF
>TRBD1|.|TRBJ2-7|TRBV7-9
TGTGCCAGCAGCGGACCTCCCCGGGACAGTTCCCTTTACGAGCAGTACTTC
CASSGPPRDSSLYEQYF
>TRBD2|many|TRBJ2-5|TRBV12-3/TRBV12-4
TGTGCCAGCAGTCCGGGACTAGCGGGAGAAGAGACCCAGTACTTC
CASSPGLAGEETQYF
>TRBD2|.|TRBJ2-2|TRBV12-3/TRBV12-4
TGTGCCAGCACCTTTCCGGGACTAGCGAACACCGGGGAGCTGTTTTTT
CASTFPGLANTGELFF
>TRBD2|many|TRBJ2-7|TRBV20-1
TGCAGTGCTAGGAGTACTAGCGGGGGCTACGAGCAGTACTTC
CSARSTSGGYEQYF
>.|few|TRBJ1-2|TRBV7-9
TGTGCCAGCAGCTTAGCCTTAGACCAATCTGGTGGCTACACCTTC
CASSLALDQSGGYTF
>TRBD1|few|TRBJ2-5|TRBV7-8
TGTGCCAGCAGCGCACGGACAGGGTTACAGGAGACCCAGTACTTC
CASSARTGLQETQYF
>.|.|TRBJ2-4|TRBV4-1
TGCGCCAGCAGCCAAATCGAGGAAGCGGTAGACGGGACGTACTTC
CASSQIEEAVDGTYF
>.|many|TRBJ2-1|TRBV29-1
TGCAGCGTTGAAGAATCCCTGACAGAAGAGTTTGAGCAGTTCTTC
CSVEESLTEEFEQFF
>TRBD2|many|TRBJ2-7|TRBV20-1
TGCAGTGCTTGGGACTACTCCTACGAGCAGTACTTC
CSAWDYSYEQYF
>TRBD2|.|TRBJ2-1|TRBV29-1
TGCAGCGTTGAAGATCTAATAACTAGCGGGTCACTGGTGCAGTTCTTC
CSVEDLITSGSLVQFF
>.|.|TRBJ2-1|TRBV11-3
TGTGCCAGCAGCAAGCCAAATTCAGGGGATGAGCAGTTCTTC
CASSKPNSGDEQFF
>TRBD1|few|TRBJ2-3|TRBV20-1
TGCAGTGCTCTCAGATCCGGGACAGCGGACACAGATACGCAGTATTTT
CSALRSGTADTDTQYF
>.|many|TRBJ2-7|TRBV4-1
TGCGCCAGCAGCCAAGATAGGGCAGGTTCGACCTACGAGCAGTACTTC
CASSQDRAGSTYEQYF
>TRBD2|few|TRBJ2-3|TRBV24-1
TGTGCCACCAGTGATTTCAGCCGAACTAGCGGGACAGACACAGATACGCAGTATTTT
CATSDFSRTSGTDTDTQYF
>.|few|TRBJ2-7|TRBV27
TGTGCCAGCAGCAGGGGCAGCGCCTACGAGCAGTACTTC
CASSRGSAYEQYF
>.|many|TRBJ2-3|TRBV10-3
TGTGCCATCAGTGAGAGCTTGGCAGATACGCAGTATTTT
CAISESLADTQYF
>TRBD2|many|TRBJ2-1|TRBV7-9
TGTGCCAGCAGCTTGGACGGGACTACCATCTACAATGAGCAGTTCTTC
CASSLDGTTIYNEQFF